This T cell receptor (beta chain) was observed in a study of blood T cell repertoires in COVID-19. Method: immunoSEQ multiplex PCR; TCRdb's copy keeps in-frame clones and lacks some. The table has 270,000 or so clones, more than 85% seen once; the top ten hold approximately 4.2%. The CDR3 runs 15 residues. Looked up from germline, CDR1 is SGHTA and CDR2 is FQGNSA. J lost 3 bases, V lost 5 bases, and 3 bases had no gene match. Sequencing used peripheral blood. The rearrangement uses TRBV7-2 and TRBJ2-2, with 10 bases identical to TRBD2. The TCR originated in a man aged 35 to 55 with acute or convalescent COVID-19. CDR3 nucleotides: TGTGCCAGCAGCCTTAGCGGGGGGTACACCGGGGAGCTGTTTTTT. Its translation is CASSLSGGYTGELFF.